This T cell receptor beta chain was captured in a study of blood T cell repertoires in COVID-19. Overall study: Collection of acute and convalescent COVID-19 samples took place in the United States, Italy and Spain. T cells, B-cell-depleted T cells, or PBMCs supplied cDNA or gDNA.

The V gene lost 4 bases and the J gene lost 13 bases, with 16 bases spanning the gap. There are 13 residues in the CDR3. Germline V gene lookup returns CDR1 KGHDR and CDR2 SFDVKD. Study processing details: Using reference gene primer amplification, nucleated cell counts were estimated. Here immunoSEQ multiplex PCR was the method, and the copy in TCRdb shows in-frame clones only, minus some. For V, J and clone size, that table is used; D and trimming come from the DNA. The table lists some 20,000 clones, about four fifths of them singletons. The chain carries TRBV24-1 and TRBJ1-5; D may be TRBD1 (5 bases). This receptor was obtained from a human donor in a cohort sampled during active COVID-19. The sample comprised peripheral blood. This CDR3 is CATSDTTVPRQHF. CDR3 coding DNA: TGTGCCACCAGTGACACGACAGTCCCGCGGCAGCATTTT.